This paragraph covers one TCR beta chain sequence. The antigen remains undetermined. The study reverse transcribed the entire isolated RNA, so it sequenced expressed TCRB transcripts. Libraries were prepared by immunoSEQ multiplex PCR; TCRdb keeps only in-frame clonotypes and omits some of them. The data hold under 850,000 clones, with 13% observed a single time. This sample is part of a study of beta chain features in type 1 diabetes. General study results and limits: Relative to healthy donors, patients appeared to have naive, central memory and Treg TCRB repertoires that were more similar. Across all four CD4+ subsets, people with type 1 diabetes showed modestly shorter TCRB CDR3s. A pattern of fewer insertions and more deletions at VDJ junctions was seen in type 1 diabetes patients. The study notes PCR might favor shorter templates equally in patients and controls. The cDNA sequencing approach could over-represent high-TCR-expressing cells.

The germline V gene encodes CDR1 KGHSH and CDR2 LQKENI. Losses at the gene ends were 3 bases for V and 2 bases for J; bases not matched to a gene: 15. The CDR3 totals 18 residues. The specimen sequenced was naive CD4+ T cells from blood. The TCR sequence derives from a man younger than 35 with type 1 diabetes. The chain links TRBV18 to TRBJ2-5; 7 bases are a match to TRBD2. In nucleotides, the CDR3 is TGTGCCAGCTCACCCGAGACGACTAGCATGACGAGACAAGAGACCCAGTACTTC. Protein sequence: CASSPETTSMTRQETQYF. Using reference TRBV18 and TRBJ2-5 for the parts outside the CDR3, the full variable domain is NAGVMQNPRHLVRRRGQEARLRCSPMKGHSHVYWYRQLPEEGLKFMVYLQKENIIDESGMPKERFSAEFPKEGPSILRIQQVVRGDSAAYFCASSPETTSMTRQETQYFGPGTRLLVL.